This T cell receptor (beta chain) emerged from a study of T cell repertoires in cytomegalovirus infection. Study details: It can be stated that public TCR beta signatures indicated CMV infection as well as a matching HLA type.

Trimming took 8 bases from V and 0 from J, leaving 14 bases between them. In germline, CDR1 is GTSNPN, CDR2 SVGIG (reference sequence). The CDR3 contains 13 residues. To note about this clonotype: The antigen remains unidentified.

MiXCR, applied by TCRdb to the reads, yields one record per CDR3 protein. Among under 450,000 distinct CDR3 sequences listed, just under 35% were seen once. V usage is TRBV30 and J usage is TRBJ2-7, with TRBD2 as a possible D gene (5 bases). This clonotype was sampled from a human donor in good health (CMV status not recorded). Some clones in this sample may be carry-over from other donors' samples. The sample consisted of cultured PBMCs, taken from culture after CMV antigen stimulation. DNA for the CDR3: TGTGCCGGATACGCACGGGACTCCTACGAGCAGTACGTC. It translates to CAGYARDSYEQYV.